This T cell receptor beta chain came from a study of blood T cell repertoires in COVID-19. Profiled with immunoSEQ multiplex PCR; TCRdb holds only in-frame clones, not every one. The data hold 210,000 or so clones, with 88% observed a single time. The sequenced sample consisted of PBMCs or T cells enriched from blood (not recorded which). The TCR comes from a young woman who had been exposed to COVID-19.

For the CDR3, the DNA is TGTGCCAGCAGCTTGGCGCAGGGATATTCCTACAATGAGCAGTTCTTC. Translation gives CASSLAQGYSYNEQFF. The J gene is TRBJ2-1, the V gene TRBV5-8; tentative D call: TRBD1 (5 bases). In germline, CDR1 is SGHTS, CDR2 YDEGEE. V dropped 0 bases and J dropped 1 base, with 11 bases sitting between them. This CDR3 comprises 16 residues. Together with reference TRBV5-8 and TRBJ2-1, the CDR3 gives the full variable domain: EAGVTQSPTHLIKTRGQQATLRCSPISGHTSVYWYQQALGLGLQFLLWYDEGEERNRGNFPPRFSGRQFPNYSSELNVNALELEDSALYLCASSLAQGYSYNEQFFGPGTRLTVL.